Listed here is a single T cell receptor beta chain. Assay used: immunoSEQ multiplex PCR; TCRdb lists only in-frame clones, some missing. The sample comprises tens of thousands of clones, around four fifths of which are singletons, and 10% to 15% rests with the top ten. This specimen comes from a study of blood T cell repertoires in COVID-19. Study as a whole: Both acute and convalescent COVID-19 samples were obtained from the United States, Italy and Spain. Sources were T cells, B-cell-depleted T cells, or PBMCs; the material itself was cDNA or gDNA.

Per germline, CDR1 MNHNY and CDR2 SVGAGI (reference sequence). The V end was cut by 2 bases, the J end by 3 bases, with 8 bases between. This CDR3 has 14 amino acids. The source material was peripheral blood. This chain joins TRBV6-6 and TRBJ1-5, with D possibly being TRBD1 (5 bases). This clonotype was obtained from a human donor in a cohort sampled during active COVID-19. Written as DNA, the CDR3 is TGTGCCAGCAGTTACGGGGCAGTCAATCAGCCCCAGCATTTT. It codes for CASSYGAVNQPQHF.